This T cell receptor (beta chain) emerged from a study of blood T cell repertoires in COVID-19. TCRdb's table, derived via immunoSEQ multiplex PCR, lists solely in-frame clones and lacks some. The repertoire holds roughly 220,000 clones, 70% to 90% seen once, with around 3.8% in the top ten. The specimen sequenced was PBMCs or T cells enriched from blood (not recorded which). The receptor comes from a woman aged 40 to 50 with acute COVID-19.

CDR3 amino acids: CASSGTGSLNSPLHF. The CDR3 DNA reads TGTGCCAGCAGCGGGACAGGGTCTCTCAATTCACCCCTCCACTTT. The chain couples TRBV7-8 to TRBJ1-6, with 9 nucleotides matching TRBD1. CDR1 and CDR2 from the germline V gene are SGHVS and FQNEAQ. This CDR3 has 15 amino acids. V lost 5 bases, J lost 7 bases, and 6 bases stayed unmatched.